Sequencing of this T cell receptor beta chain was carried out in a study of blood T cell repertoires in COVID-19. Using immunoSEQ multiplex PCR, the repertoire was profiled, and TCRdb retains in-frame clones only, with some absent. The sample records 68,000 or so clones, about 91% being singletons. This receptor was identified in a man between 50 and 59 years old with active COVID-19. The sample was peripheral blood.

The CDR3 DNA reads TGTGCCAGCAGCCAAGAATTTGGACAGAGGAGCTCTGGAAACACCATATATTTT. It is translated as CASSQEFGQRSSGNTIYF. The chain links TRBV3-1 (or the pseudogene TRBV3-2) to TRBJ1-3, with D possibly being TRBD1 (6 bases). Germline assignment: CDR1 LGHDT and CDR2 YNNKEL (reference sequence). The CDR3 contains 18 residues. V lost 0 bases and J 0 bases, leaving 15 bases between the germline ends.